This T cell receptor (beta chain) came from a study of cytotoxic CD8 clonotypes in ibrutinib-treated CLL. Study results and limitations: Clonality was elevated at ibrutinib response and had returned toward baseline at progression.

Generated by immunoSEQ multiplex PCR, the TCRdb table keeps only in-frame clones and is missing some. The table has 300,000 to 400,000 clones, 67% seen once. Notes on this clone: Its antigen is unidentified.

This CDR3 is built from 14 residues. In germline, CDR1 is SGHAT, CDR2 FQNNGV. The V gene end was trimmed by 2 bases and the J gene end by 4 bases; junction bases not matched to a gene: 3. The TCR sequence derives from a human donor with chronic lymphocytic leukemia. The sequencing here drew on PBMCs, taken after 36 months of ibrutinib treatment. This rearrangement joins TRBV11-2 to TRBJ2-5; 8 nucleotides align to TRBD1. In DNA, the CDR3 is TGTGCCAGCAGCTTATTACAGGGGGGAGAGACCCAGTACTTC. This encodes CASSLLQGGETQYF.